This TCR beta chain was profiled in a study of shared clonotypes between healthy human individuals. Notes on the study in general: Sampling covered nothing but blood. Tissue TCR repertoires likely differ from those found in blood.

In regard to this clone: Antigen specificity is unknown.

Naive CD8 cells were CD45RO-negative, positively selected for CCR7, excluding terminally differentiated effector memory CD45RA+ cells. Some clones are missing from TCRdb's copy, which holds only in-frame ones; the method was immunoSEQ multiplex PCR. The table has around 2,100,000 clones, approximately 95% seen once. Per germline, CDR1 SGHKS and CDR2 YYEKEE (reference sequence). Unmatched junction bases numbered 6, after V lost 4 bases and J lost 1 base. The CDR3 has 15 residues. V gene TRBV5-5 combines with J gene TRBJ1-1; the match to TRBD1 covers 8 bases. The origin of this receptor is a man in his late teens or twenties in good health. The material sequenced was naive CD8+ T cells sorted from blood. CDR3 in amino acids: CASSRPGQGNTEAFF. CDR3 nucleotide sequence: TGTGCCAGCAGCAGGCCCGGACAGGGGAACACTGAAGCTTTCTTT.